The subject of this entry is one T cell receptor (beta chain). The CDR3 length is 14 residues. CDR1 is MDHEN and CDR2 is SYDVKM in the germline V gene. Trimming pared 2 bases from V and 10 bases from J, leaving 14 bases between. The sample belongs to a study of blood T cell repertoires in COVID-19. About the study: PBMCs, B-cell-depleted T cells, or T cells were the source of the cDNA or gDNA that made up the material.

Sequencing used immunoSEQ multiplex PCR; TCRdb keeps in-frame clones, though not all of them. The data contain about 330,000 clones, more than 75% of them singletons. The sequence derives from a woman aged 25-40 years who had recovered from COVID-19. The chain uses TRBV28 and TRBJ1-4; perhaps TRBD1 as D (6 bases). Sample: PBMCs or T cells enriched from blood (not recorded which). DNA for the CDR3: TGTGCCAGCAGTTTACCGGGCGGGGGCGCAAAACTGTTTTTT. Its translation is CASSLPGGGAKLFF.